Following are 14 T cell receptor beta chains from one sample sequenced in a study of T-cell reconstitution after alpha-beta-depleted transplantation in children. As it was prepared, the TCRbeta library received unique molecular identifiers. TCRdb re-analysed the PCR reads in MiXCR, keeping a single row per CDR3 protein. The sample yields 400,000 to 500,000 distinct CDR3 sequences, 11% seen once. Sequencing used PBMCs from the stem cell graft donor, obtained from the stem cell graft. These receptors originate from a human donor who donated a stem cell graft to a child with acute myeloid leukemia.

This clonotype has a handful of counts. The chain employs TRBV10-3 and TRBJ2-2, with 13 bases fitting TRBD2. With 4 bases clipped from V and 1 base from J, the junction kept 0 bases outside the gene matches. CDR3 length equals 16 residues. CDR1 and CDR2 (germline): ENHRY, SYGVKD. DNA for the CDR3: TGTGCCATCAGTGGACTAGCGGGGGGGAACACCGGGGAGCTGTTTTTT. It is translated as CAISGLAGGNTGELFF.

Many counts were recorded for this clonotype. J is TRBJ2-5 and V is TRBV20-1, with 10 positions matching TRBD2. The length of the CDR3 is 16 residues. CDR1 is DFQATT, CDR2 SNEGSKA, per germline (reference sequence). Trimming took 4 bases from V and 5 from J; bases not matched to a gene: 13. The CDR3 protein is CSANLPSGSSGETQYF. CDR3 in DNA: TGCAGTGCTAACTTGCCTAGCGGGAGCTCGGGGGAGACCCAGTACTTC.

This clonotype occurred a few times. This chain connects TRBV6-5 to TRBJ2-7, with a weak D call TRBD1 (6 bases). V dropped 2 bases and J dropped 6 bases, with 14 bases sitting between them. There are 14 residues in the CDR3. In germline, CDR1 is MNHEY, CDR2 SVGAGI. As DNA, the CDR3 is TGTGCCAGCAGTTACGCGGACAGCCACCGCGAGCAGTACTTC. Its translation is CASSYADSHREQYF.

This clonotype was detected only a few times. The rearrangement uses TRBV2 and TRBJ1-5; D gene uncertain. V was shortened by 7 bases and J by 7 bases, with 14 bases between the two germline ends. Germline V lookup: CDR1 SNHLY, CDR2 FYNNEI. CDR3 length: 13 residues. The CDR3 loop is CASNAGQAQPQHF. CDR3 nucleotides: TGTGCCAGCAATGCCGGCCAAGCGCAGCCCCAGCATTTT.

This clonotype was detected only a few times. The V call is TRBV20-1, the J call TRBJ2-7; D perhaps matches TRBD1 (5 bases). This CDR3 contains 14 residues. Germline V gene sequence: CDR1 DFQATT, CDR2 SNEGSKA (reference sequence). V was clipped by 1 base and J by 3 bases, with 13 bases between them. CDR3: CSARAQGTGYEQYF. The CDR3 DNA sequence: TGCAGTGCTAGAGCTCAGGGTACGGGCTACGAGCAGTACTTC.

This rearrangement joins TRBV19 to TRBJ2-1; TRBD2 aligns across 12 bases. From germline, CDR1 is LNHDA and CDR2 SQIVND (reference sequence). The V segment lost 3 bases and the J segment 4 bases; nucleotides outside the gene matches: 4. CDR3 size: 16 residues. CDR3: CASSMLAGGGYNEQFF. The CDR3 bases are TGTGCCAGTAGTATGCTAGCGGGAGGGGGGTACAATGAGCAGTTCTTC.

This clonotype was detected only a few times. This chain joins TRBV2 and TRBJ2-1; D is perhaps TRBD1 (6 bases). Trimming cost V 8 bases and J 7 bases, with 12 bases left between them. Germline CDR1 and CDR2: SNHLY and FYNNEI. This CDR3 has 12 residues. The CDR3 is CASEGVLNEQFF. CDR3 DNA: TGTGCCAGCGAGGGGGTCTTGAATGAGCAGTTCTTC. The full variable domain, rest sourced from reference TRBV2 and TRBJ2-1, is EPEVTQTPSHQVTQMGQEVILRCVPISNHLYFYWYRQILGQKVEFLVSFYNNEISEKSEIFDDQFSVERPDGSNFTLKIRSTKLEDSAMYFCASEGVLNEQFFGPGTRLTVL.

Many counts were recorded for this clonotype. CDR3 sequence reads: CSAREYSPYEQYF. CDR3 nucleotide sequence: TGCAGTGCTAGGGAGTACAGTCCCTACGAGCAGTACTTC. V and J are TRBV20-1 and TRBJ2-7; no definite D call. The CDR3 extends over 13 amino acids. Trimming removed 3 bases at V and 2 bases at J, with 11 bases between. In germline, CDR1 is DFQATT, CDR2 SNEGSKA (reference sequence).

This clonotype has more than one count but fewer than ten. The chain is built from TRBV5-1 and TRBJ2-7; 7 bases match TRBD1. The V gene end was trimmed by 4 bases and the J gene end by 4 bases; junction bases not matched to a gene: 11. CDR3 length equals 15 residues. CDR1 and CDR2 (germline): SGHRS, YFSETQ. The DNA for the CDR3 is TGCGCCAGCAGCATTCGACAGGGCCTGGGATACGAGCAGTACTTC. Amino acids: CASSIRQGLGYEQYF.

The J gene is TRBJ2-1, the V gene TRBV2; TRBD1 matches at 9 bases. V lost 6 bases, J lost 7 bases, and 4 bases stayed unmatched. The CDR3 is 13 amino acids. Germline V gives CDR1 SNHLY, CDR2 FYNNEI. CDR3 loop: CASRGTGLNEQFF. CDR3 DNA: TGTGCCAGCAGGGGGACAGGGCTTAATGAGCAGTTCTTC.

The chain recombines TRBV30 with TRBJ2-7; 9 nucleotides align to TRBD2. Germline CDR1 is GTSNPN and CDR2 is SVGIG (reference sequence). V dropped 0 bases and J dropped 2; count of bases not matched to a gene: 2. The CDR3 has 14 amino acids. The CDR3, as DNA: TGTGCCTGGAGTGTACTAGCGGGCCCCTACGAGCAGTACTTC. Its translation: CAWSVLAGPYEQYF.

This clonotype was seen a few times. This sequence joins TRBV12-3 or TRBV12-4 and TRBJ1-5; 7 bases are a match to TRBD1. The CDR3 consists of 16 residues. With V trimmed by 0 bases and J by 0 bases, 2 bases remained unmatched. For the CDR3, the DNA is TGTGCCAGCAGTTTAGCGGGACAGTATAGCAATCAGCCCCAGCATTTT. Translating gives CASSLAGQYSNQPQHF.

Regarding this clonotype: Possible read error: a much larger clone is one base away. The chain employs TRBV20-1 and TRBJ2-5; D might be TRBD2 (6 bases). There are 14 residues in the CDR3. Germline values: CDR1 DFQATT, CDR2 SNEGSKA (reference sequence). The CDR3: CSGRLAGRQETQYF. The DNA of the CDR3 is TGCAGTGGTAGATTGGCGGGACGGCAGGAGACCCAGTACTTC.

This chain joins TRBV5-1 and TRBJ2-1; 8 nucleotides agree with TRBD2. Trimming cost V 6 bases and J 5 bases; bases outside gene matches: 4. Germline lookup yields CDR1 SGHRS and CDR2 YFSETQ. This CDR3 comprises 13 residues. CDR3 DNA: TGCGCCAGCAAGCGGGGGCCGGACAATGAGCAGTTCTTC. Encoded protein: CASKRGPDNEQFF.